The present T cell receptor beta chain was sequenced within a study of blood T cell repertoires in COVID-19. At the level of the study: Specimens from acute and convalescent COVID-19 originated in the United States, Italy and Spain. PBMCs, B-cell-depleted T cells, or T cells were the source of the cDNA or gDNA that made up the material.

Sequencing used immunoSEQ multiplex PCR; TCRdb keeps in-frame clones, though not all of them. This table holds about 350,000 clones, about 90% found once. Residents of about two dozen US areas, aged about 18 to 89 years, made up the participants. Clinical histories supplied by participants themselves formed the basis of cohort assignment. The sequence was collected from a woman in her thirties who had recovered from COVID-19. Sequencing was done on a sample of PBMCs or T cells enriched from blood (not recorded which).

This CDR3 reads CASSNRVQGYGYTF. CDR3 in DNA: TGTGCCAGCAGTAACCGGGTCCAGGGTTATGGCTACACCTTC. This chain uses TRBV2 with TRBJ1-2, with a weak D call TRBD1 (5 bases). The CDR3 length is 14 residues. The germline V gene encodes CDR1 SNHLY and CDR2 FYNNEI. Deletions cut 5 bases from V and 5 bases from J, with 15 bases between.